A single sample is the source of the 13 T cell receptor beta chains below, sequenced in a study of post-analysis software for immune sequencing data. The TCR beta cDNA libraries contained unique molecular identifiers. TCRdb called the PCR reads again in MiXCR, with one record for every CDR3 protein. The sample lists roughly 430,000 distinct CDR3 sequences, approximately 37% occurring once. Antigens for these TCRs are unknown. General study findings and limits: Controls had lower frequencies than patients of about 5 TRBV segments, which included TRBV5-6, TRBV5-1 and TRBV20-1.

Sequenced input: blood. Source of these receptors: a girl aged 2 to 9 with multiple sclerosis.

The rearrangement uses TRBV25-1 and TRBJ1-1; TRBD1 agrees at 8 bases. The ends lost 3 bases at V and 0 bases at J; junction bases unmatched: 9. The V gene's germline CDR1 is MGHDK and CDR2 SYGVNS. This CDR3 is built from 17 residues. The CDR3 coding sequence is TGTGCCAGCAGTGACTCCAGGACAGGGCCGATGAACACTGAAGCTTTCTTT. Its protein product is CASSDSRTGPMNTEAFF.

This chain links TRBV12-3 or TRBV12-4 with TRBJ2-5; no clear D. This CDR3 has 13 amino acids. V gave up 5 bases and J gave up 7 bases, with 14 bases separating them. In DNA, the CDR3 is TGTGCCAGCAGTATCGGACCCCATGGGACCCAGTACTTC. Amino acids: CASSIGPHGTQYF.

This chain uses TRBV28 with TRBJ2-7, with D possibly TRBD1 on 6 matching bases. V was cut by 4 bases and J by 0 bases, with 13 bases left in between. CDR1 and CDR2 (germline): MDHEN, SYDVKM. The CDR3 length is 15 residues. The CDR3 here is CASSSLDSFSYEQYF. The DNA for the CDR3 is TGTGCCAGCAGTTCACTGGACAGTTTCTCCTACGAGCAGTACTTC.

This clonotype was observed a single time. The CDR3 DNA follows: TGCGCCAGCAGCAAAATGGGACTAGCGGGCTACAATGAGCAGTACTTC. It is translated as CASSKMGLAGYNEQYF. This chain joins TRBV5-1 and TRBJ2-1; TRBD2 agrees at 12 bases. The end of the DNA is better explained by TRBJ2-7, so the J call may be wrong. Germline values: CDR1 SGHRS, CDR2 YFSETQ. The CDR3 contains 16 residues.

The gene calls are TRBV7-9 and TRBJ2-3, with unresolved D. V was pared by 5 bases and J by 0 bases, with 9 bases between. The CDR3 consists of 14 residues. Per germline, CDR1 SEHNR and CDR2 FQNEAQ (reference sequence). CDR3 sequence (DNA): TGTGCCAGCAGCCCCCGGCGTAGCACAGATACGCAGTATTTT. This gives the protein CASSPRRSTDTQYF.

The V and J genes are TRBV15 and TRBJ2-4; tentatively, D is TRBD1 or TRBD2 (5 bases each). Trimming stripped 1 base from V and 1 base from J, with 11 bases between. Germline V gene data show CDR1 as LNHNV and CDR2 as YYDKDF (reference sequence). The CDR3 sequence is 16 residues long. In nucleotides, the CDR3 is TGTGCCACCAGCAGAGTTGACCGGGGCGCCAAAAACATTCAGTACTTC. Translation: CATSRVDRGAKNIQYF.

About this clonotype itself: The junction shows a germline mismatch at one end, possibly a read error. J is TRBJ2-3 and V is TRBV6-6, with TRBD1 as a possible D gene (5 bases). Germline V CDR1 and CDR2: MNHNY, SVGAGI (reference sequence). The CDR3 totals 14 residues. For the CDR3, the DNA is TGTGCCAGCAGCCCGCAGGGTCTCACAGATGCGCAGTATTTT. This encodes CASSPQGLTDAQYF.

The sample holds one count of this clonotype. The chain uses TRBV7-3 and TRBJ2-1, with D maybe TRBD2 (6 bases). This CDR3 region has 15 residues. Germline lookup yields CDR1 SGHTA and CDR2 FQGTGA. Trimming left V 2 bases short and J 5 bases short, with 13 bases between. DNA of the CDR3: TGTGCCAGCAGCTTATTGGGGCGGGGTGACAATGAGCAGTTCTTC. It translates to CASSLLGRGDNEQFF.

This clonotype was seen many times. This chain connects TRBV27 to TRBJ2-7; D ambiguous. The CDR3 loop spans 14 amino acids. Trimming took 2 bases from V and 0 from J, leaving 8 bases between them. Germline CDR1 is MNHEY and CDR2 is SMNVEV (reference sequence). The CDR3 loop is CASSLTESSYEQYF. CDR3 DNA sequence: TGTGCCAGCAGTTTAACAGAGTCCTCCTACGAGCAGTACTTC.

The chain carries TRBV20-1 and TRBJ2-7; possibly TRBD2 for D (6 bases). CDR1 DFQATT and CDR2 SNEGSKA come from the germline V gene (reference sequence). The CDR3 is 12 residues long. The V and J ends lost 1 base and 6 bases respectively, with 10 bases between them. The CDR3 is CSARGTKGEQYF. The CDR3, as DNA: TGCAGTGCTAGAGGGACTAAAGGCGAGCAGTACTTC.

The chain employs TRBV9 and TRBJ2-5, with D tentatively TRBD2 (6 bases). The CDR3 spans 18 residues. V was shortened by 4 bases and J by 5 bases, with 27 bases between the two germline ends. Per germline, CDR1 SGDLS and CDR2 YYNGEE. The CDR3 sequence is CASSPRGSGTSPGETQYF. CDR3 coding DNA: TGTGCCAGCAGCCCTCGAGGATCCGGGACTTCCCCTGGGGAGACCCAGTACTTC.

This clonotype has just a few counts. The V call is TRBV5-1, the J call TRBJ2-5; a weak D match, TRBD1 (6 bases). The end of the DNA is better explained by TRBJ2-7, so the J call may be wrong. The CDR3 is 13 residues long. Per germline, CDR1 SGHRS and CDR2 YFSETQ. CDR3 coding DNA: TGCGCCAGCAGCTCCCGGACAGCCCACGAGCAGTACTTC. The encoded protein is CASSSRTAHEQYF.

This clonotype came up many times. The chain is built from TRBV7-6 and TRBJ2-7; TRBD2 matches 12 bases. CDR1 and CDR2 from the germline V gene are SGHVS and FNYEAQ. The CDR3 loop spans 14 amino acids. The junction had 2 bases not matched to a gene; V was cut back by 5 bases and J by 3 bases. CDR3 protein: CASSPGLAGYEQYF. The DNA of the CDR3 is TGTGCCAGCAGCCCGGGACTAGCGGGCTACGAGCAGTACTTC. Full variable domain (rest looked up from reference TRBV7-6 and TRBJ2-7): GAGVSQSPRYKVTKRGQDVALRCDPISGHVSLYWYRQALGQGPEFLTYFNYEAQQDKSGLPNDRFSAERPEGSISTLTIQRTEQRDSAMYRCASSPGLAGYEQYFGPGTRLTVT.